This T cell receptor (beta chain) comes out of a study of CD8+ T cells in alopecia areata. Background on the study: Severity was scored as percentage of affected scalp area in treated patients. Points from the study as a whole: In scalp and blood during tofacitinib, many expanded lesional clones persisted.

cDNA reverse transcribed from extracted RNA served as the sequencing template. The protocol was immunoSEQ multiplex PCR, while the TCRdb copy is restricted to in-frame clones and leaves out a portion. The sample has a few hundred thousand clones; 60% are singletons. About this clone itself: Antigen unknown.

Germline V gives CDR1 SQVTM, CDR2 ANQGSEA. This CDR3 spans 12 amino acids. V trimming: 7 bases; J trimming: 10 bases; junction bases outside the gene matches: 9. As for treatment: oral pan-JAK inhibitor, 5-10 mg twice daily. Samples from alopecia areata patients were lesional scalp punch biopsies and peripheral blood. This TCR was recovered from a human donor with alopecia areata. The chain joins TRBV29-1 to TRBJ2-1, with 8 bases aligning to TRBD2. The source was CD4+ T cells sorted from blood, collected around week 53, from a patient treated with tofacitinib. CDR3 residues: CSGSAGVLEQFF. CDR3 DNA: TGCAGCGGATCAGCGGGGGTGCTCGAGCAGTTCTTC.